The 27 T cell receptor beta chains presented below share a single source sample, sequenced in a study of Ad26.COV2.S vaccination and SARS-CoV-2 variants. Libraries were prepared by immunoSEQ multiplex PCR; TCRdb keeps only in-frame clonotypes and omits some of them. The table includes roughly 300,000 clones, 70% to 90% detected once. Documented treatment: about 20 received Ad26.COV2.S at low or high dose, single or two shots; roughly five received placebo; per-sample allocation not given. Specimen acquisition occurred on day 63 following the initial vaccine or placebo injection. The source material was peripheral blood, sampled in a trial of Ad26.COV2.S vaccine versus placebo. Source of these receptors: a person aged 18-65 years who received the Ad26.COV2.S COVID-19 vaccine or a placebo.

The chain uses TRBV19 and TRBJ1-5, with a tentative D call TRBD1 (6 bases). The CDR3 spans 18 residues. Per the germline V gene, CDR1 is LNHDA and CDR2 is SQIVND (reference sequence). Trimming removed 5 bases from V and 2 bases from J, with 22 bases in between. The chain's CDR3 is CASSLIFRGPEGNQPQHF. The CDR3 DNA sequence: TGTGCCAGTAGTTTAATTTTCCGGGGGCCGGAAGGCAATCAGCCCCAGCATTTT.

The chain recombines TRBV19 with TRBJ2-3; 7 bases align to TRBD1. CDR3 size: 15 residues. V lost 5 bases, J lost 2 bases, and 7 bases stayed unmatched. Germline lookup yields CDR1 LNHDA and CDR2 SQIVND (reference sequence). CDR3 in DNA: TGTGCCAGTAGTCCCTGGGGACAGATCACAGATACGCAGTATTTT. This translates into CASSPWGQITDTQYF.

The gene calls are TRBV6-5 and TRBJ2-1; D unresolved. V lost 5 bases and J 0 bases, leaving 11 bases between the germline ends. The germline V gene encodes CDR1 MNHEY and CDR2 SVGAGI. The CDR3 consists of 15 residues. CDR3: CASSPDWGSYNEQFF. CDR3 in DNA: TGTGCCAGCAGTCCTGATTGGGGCTCCTACAATGAGCAGTTCTTC.

This chain uses TRBV6-4 with TRBJ2-3; D gene unclear. The germline V and J ends were trimmed by 4 bases and 1 base, with 9 bases remaining between them. This CDR3 comprises 14 residues. Germline CDR1 reads MRHNA; CDR2 reads SNTAGT. CDR3 sequence (DNA): TGTGCCAGCAGTGTAGAACACGGCACAGATACGCAGTATTTT. Its translation is CASSVEHGTDTQYF.

The chain carries TRBV24-1 and TRBJ1-2; a possible D gene is TRBD1 (6 bases). Between the trimmed V and J ends, which lost 4 bases and 3 bases, there was a span of 14 bases. The CDR3 spans 15 residues. The germline gives CDR1 KGHDR, CDR2 SFDVKD. CDR3 loop: CATSENKGTHYGYTF. The CDR3 region has the DNA TGTGCCACCAGTGAGAATAAGGGGACACACTATGGCTACACCTTC.

In nucleotides, the CDR3 is TGTGCCAGCAGCGCATCCAGTCGGGCTGAAGCTTTCTTT. This codes for CASSASSRAEAFF. J is TRBJ1-1 and V is TRBV9; the D is unclear. With 3 bases removed from V and 6 bases from J, the gap between germline ends came to 12 bases. CDR1 is SGDLS and CDR2 is YYNGEE in the germline V gene. The CDR3 runs to 13 residues.

The chain combines TRBV19 with TRBJ1-3; the match to TRBD1 covers 8 bases. The length of the CDR3 is 14 residues. Germline V gene lookup returns CDR1 LNHDA and CDR2 SQIVND (reference sequence). The V gene end was trimmed by 5 bases and the J gene end by 4 bases; junction bases not matched to a gene: 4. The CDR3 region has the DNA TGTGCCAGTAGTGACGCAGGGGGCGGAAACACCATATATTTT. It specifies CASSDAGGGNTIYF.

J is TRBJ1-5 and V is TRBV19; D gene unclear. Germline V gene lookup returns CDR1 LNHDA and CDR2 SQIVND (reference sequence). Trimming took 5 bases from V and 5 from J, leaving 7 bases between them. The CDR3 contains 12 residues. The CDR3 DNA is TGTGCCAGTAGTGCAGGCTATCAGCCCCAGCATTTT. Its translation: CASSAGYQPQHF. Combining the CDR3 with reference TRBV19 and TRBJ1-5 gives the whole variable domain DGGITQSPKYLFRKEGQNVTLSCEQNLNHDAMYWYRQDPGQGLRLIYYSQIVNDFQKGDIAEGYSVSREKKESFPLTVTSAQKNPTAFYLCASSAGYQPQHFGDGTRLSIL.

This chain uses TRBV11-2 with TRBJ2-7; 7 bases agree with TRBD2. CDR1 SGHAT and CDR2 FQNNGV come from the germline V gene. J gave up 2 bases and V 9 bases, and 10 bases lay outside the gene matches. This CDR3 spans 14 amino acids. CDR3 in amino acids: CARNYQRDPYEQYF. In DNA form, the CDR3 reads TGTGCCAGAAACTACCAGCGGGACCCCTACGAGCAGTACTTC.

The chain couples TRBV5-5 to TRBJ1-1, with D unresolved. V lost 0 bases to trimming and J lost 1 base, with 10 bases between them. Germline CDR1 reads SGHKS; CDR2 reads YYEKEE (reference sequence). This CDR3 spans 15 amino acids. The chain's CDR3 is CASSLEGFSNTEAFF. As DNA, the CDR3 is TGTGCCAGCAGCTTGGAAGGATTTTCGAACACTGAAGCTTTCTTT.

This clone was detected many times. The chain carries TRBV5-5 and TRBJ1-1; 10 positions match TRBD1. Germline V lookup: CDR1 SGHKS, CDR2 YYEKEE (reference sequence). The CDR3 length is 15 residues. V shed 3 bases and J 7 bases; nucleotides not matched to a gene: 9. The CDR3 here is CASSSRDRGPIEAFF. The CDR3 region has the DNA TGTGCCAGCAGCTCCCGGGACAGGGGCCCCATTGAAGCTTTCTTT.

The chain joins TRBV4-1 to TRBJ1-1, with D maybe TRBD1 (5 bases). V dropped 3 bases and J dropped 5 bases, with 13 bases sitting between them. The CDR3 extends over 14 amino acids. Germline V CDR1 and CDR2: MGHRA, YSYEKL. CDR3 nucleotide sequence: TGCGCCAGCAGCCACCCAGGGCGGAGAACTGAAGCTTTCTTT. It specifies CASSHPGRRTEAFF.

The chain combines TRBV5-1 with TRBJ1-1, with a weak D call TRBD1 (6 bases). This CDR3 spans 14 amino acids. Germline V gene lookup returns CDR1 SGHRS and CDR2 YFSETQ. Trimming shortened V by 4 bases and J by 4 bases, and 14 bases separated the two germline ends. CDR3 amino acids: CASSAETGTTEAFF. CDR3 nucleotides: TGCGCCAGCAGCGCCGAAACAGGGACCACTGAAGCTTTCTTT.

Here the CDR3 DNA reads TGTGCCAGCAGTCCAATGGGGGTTTTCGGGGAGCTGTTTTTT. It specifies CASSPMGVFGELFF. This rearrangement joins TRBV28 to TRBJ2-2, with D perhaps assigned TRBD1 or TRBD2 (5 bases each). The CDR3 consists of 14 residues. V lost 5 bases to trimming and J lost 7 bases, with 14 bases between them. Germline V lookup: CDR1 MDHEN, CDR2 SYDVKM.

This chain joins TRBV7-8 and TRBJ2-7; D is unclear. The CDR3 has 15 residues. V gave up 1 base and J gave up 2 bases, with 12 bases separating them. From germline, CDR1 is SGHVS and CDR2 FQNEAQ. The CDR3 region is CASSLVVRSPYEQYF. The CDR3 region has the DNA TGTGCCAGCAGCTTAGTCGTCAGGTCCCCCTACGAGCAGTACTTC.

The chain is built from TRBV25-1 and TRBJ2-5; a possible D gene is TRBD2 (6 bases). The CDR3 has 15 amino acids. Germline CDR1 and CDR2: MGHDK and SYGVNS. The V and J ends lost 5 bases and 4 bases respectively, with 17 bases between them. For the CDR3, the DNA is TGTGCCAGCAGTTATGTACTAGCCGCGGGAGAGACCCAGTACTTC. Translating gives CASSYVLAAGETQYF.

This chain connects TRBV18 to TRBJ1-1; D not resolved. The germline V gene has CDR1 KGHSH and CDR2 LQKENI. This CDR3 spans 13 amino acids. The germline V and J ends were trimmed by 1 base and 4 bases, with 7 bases remaining between them. The CDR3 DNA sequence: TGTGCCAGCTCACCACGGGAGGGCACTGAAGCTTTCTTT. Its translation: CASSPREGTEAFF. The full variable domain, its missing parts supplied by reference TRBV18 and TRBJ1-1, is NAGVMQNPRHLVRRRGQEARLRCSPMKGHSHVYWYRQLPEEGLKFMVYLQKENIIDESGMPKERFSAEFPKEGPSILRIQQVVRGDSAAYFCASSPREGTEAFFGQGTRLTVV.

The CDR3, as DNA: TGTGCCAGCAGTGGCCGGTCCTACGAGCAGTACTTC. It yields the protein CASSGRSYEQYF. The chain combines TRBV25-1 with TRBJ2-7; D unresolved. Trimming removed 4 bases at V and 1 base at J, with 5 bases between. CDR3 length: 12 amino acids. Germline V CDR1 and CDR2: MGHDK, SYGVNS.

The chain has TRBV9 and TRBJ1-1; TRBD1 matches at 12 bases. Per the germline V gene, CDR1 is SGDLS and CDR2 is YYNGEE. This CDR3 region has 18 residues. With 4 bases clipped from V and 0 bases from J, the junction kept 10 bases outside the gene matches. CDR3 sequence (DNA): TGTGCCAGCAGCCTAACGACCGGGACAGGGGGCCTGAACACTGAAGCTTTCTTT. Translated, it gives CASSLTTGTGGLNTEAFF.

The chain couples TRBV6-5 to TRBJ1-1; D is undetermined. The CDR3 is 14 residues long. Trimming removed 7 bases from V and 2 bases from J, with 14 bases in between. Germline CDR1 MNHEY, CDR2 SVGAGI. The CDR3 DNA reads as TGTGCCAGCAAGAAGGGTCTTGGTAACACTGAAGCTTTCTTT. As protein: CASKKGLGNTEAFF.

The rearrangement links TRBV11-2 to TRBJ2-2; D is possibly TRBD2 (6 bases). CDR3 size: 17 residues. Germline V lookup: CDR1 SGHAT, CDR2 FQNNGV. Trimming took 5 bases from V and 0 from J, leaving 16 bases between them. The CDR3 sequence is CASSLRAGVTNTGELFF. The CDR3 DNA is TGTGCCAGCAGCCTCCGAGCGGGTGTCACGAACACCGGGGAGCTGTTTTTT.

The gene calls are TRBV29-1 and TRBJ1-1, with TRBD1 identical over 10 bases. V lost 3 bases, J lost 4 bases, and 8 bases stayed unmatched. Germline CDR1 reads SQVTM; CDR2 reads ANQGSEA. The CDR3 is 15 residues long. The chain's CDR3 is CSVEVPGQGITEAFF. The DNA of the CDR3 is TGCAGCGTTGAGGTTCCGGGACAGGGGATCACTGAAGCTTTCTTT.

This chain uses TRBV28 with TRBJ1-1; D gene uncertain. The V end lost 2 bases, the J end lost 2 bases, and 6 bases lay between the germline ends. CDR1 and CDR2 from the germline V gene are MDHEN and SYDVKM. The CDR3 extends over 13 amino acids. The chain's CDR3 is CASSLRINTEAFF. In DNA form, the CDR3 reads TGTGCCAGCAGTTTAAGGATAAACACTGAAGCTTTCTTT.

This rearrangement joins TRBV7-8 to TRBJ1-5, with D maybe TRBD1 (6 bases). Germline CDR1 is SGHVS and CDR2 is FQNEAQ. CDR3 length: 18 residues. Trimming pared 1 base from V and 3 bases from J, leaving 19 bases between. DNA for the CDR3: TGTGCCAGCAGCTTAGGATCGGGGCAGGGGAGACTCAATCAGCCCCAGCATTTT. It codes for CASSLGSGQGRLNQPQHF.

V is TRBV12-3 or TRBV12-4 and J is TRBJ2-7, with D maybe TRBD1 (6 bases). The CDR3 length is 13 residues. The germline V and J ends were trimmed by 6 bases and 5 bases, with 14 bases remaining between them. For the CDR3, the DNA is TGTGCCAGCAGCCGTTATGGGGGCGACGAGCAGTACTTC. Its protein product is CASSRYGGDEQYF.

The chain has TRBV5-1 and TRBJ2-7; D possibly matches TRBD1 or TRBD2 (5 bases each). Trimming removed 9 bases from V and 3 bases from J, with 22 bases in between. Germline V gives CDR1 SGHRS, CDR2 YFSETQ. CDR3 length: 15 residues. CDR3 sequence: CANSPLEGQYYEQYF. CDR3 nucleotide sequence: TGCGCCAACTCCCCCCTCGAGGGGCAGTACTACGAGCAGTACTTC.

The gene calls are TRBV4-3 and TRBJ1-2; D gene ambiguous. The germline gives CDR1 LGHNA, CDR2 YSLEER. V lost 0 bases and J lost 4, with 9 bases in between. The CDR3 has 14 amino acids. The chain's CDR3 is CASSQDAGIYGYTF. CDR3 DNA sequence: TGCGCCAGCAGCCAAGATGCTGGAATCTATGGCTACACCTTC.